This entry describes one T cell receptor (beta chain). Its antigen remains undetermined. Base-call qualities are not available, and no considerably larger clone is one nucleotide away. The source of the sample is a study of cytomegalovirus exposure and HLA in healthy donors (TCRdb year 2017). In the study overall: In an earlier analysis of some 550 of the donors, 276 Gb of sequence data and some 100 million unique TCR beta sequences from 180 million or so T cells were reported. An early release covering roughly 640 HLA-typed donors comprised about 320 gigabases of sequencing data and roughly 85 million unique TCR sequences. The genetic ancestry cluster associated with self-reported Caucasian donors included 65% to 90% of the roughly 380 genotyped donors. The study was designed to test whether signatures of past pathogen exposure could be identified by cataloging public T cell receptors. The T cell repertoires of around 670 subjects were profiled by immunosequencing and related to cytomegalovirus serostatus. Along with the 666-subject first cohort, a separate validation cohort of 120 different subjects was used. The study combined high-throughput TCR immunosequencing, statistical association of individual TCRs with disease status, and machine learning to predict cytomegalovirus infection status. A later analysis re-examined previously published TCR beta repertoires from roughly 720 donors and added high-resolution HLA genotyping to investigate patterns of TCR occurrence. In the later analysis, no new phenotypic data were used to find candidate immune exposures; instead, reliance was placed on TCR beta sequences and their occurrence across donors. In an earlier analysis of over 550 of the donors, high-throughput TCR beta sequencing was used to judge whether each TCR beta V gene segment behaved as functional or pseudogenic. Donor age, sex, ethnicity and CMV serostatus were collected together with the repertoire data. A later genetic analysis took genome-wide SNP genotypes for about three fifths of the 666 donors and used that subset as a discovery cohort. Every repertoire in the discovery cohort had been generated on one and the same sequencing platform. HLA typing covered class I and class II loci at four-digit resolution. The number of typed donors differed by locus: roughly 629-640 for A, B, C, DRB1 and DQB1; approximately 520 for DQA1; over 600 for DPA1; and around 450 for DPB1. A handful of DR-DQ haplotypes were handled as single units for association and clustering because linkage in the cohort was strong. Among over 350 genotyped donors of the cohort, an average of about 240,000 unique TCR beta nucleotide sequences were sequenced per donor, roughly a sixth of them non-productive.

On the study overall, not on this receptor specifically: Presence/absence analyses assumed roughly uniform sequencing depth across donors, an assumption that may not hold. Because the 87-base-pair reads could not distinguish some IMGT-functional V segments, including TRBV6-2 and TRBV6-3, those segments were excluded. For the cohort, immune exposure information was limited to CMV serostatus. Assigning TCR associations to individual alleles was difficult when HLA alleles, especially DR and DQ, strongly co-occurred. Correlated functional status among segregating V segments might reflect linkage disequilibrium, but an unknown experimental factor could not be ruled out. The cohort was sequenced for TCR beta chains only, and without alpha or paired-chain data the features that could be detected were limited. V-gene and J-gene trimming of TCR beta chains was associated with a missense DCLRE1C variant in a later genetic analysis, and the association was replicated in an independent cohort. In the study, 150 to 200 TCR beta chains were listed as associated with cytomegalovirus. In an earlier analysis of fewer than 750 of the donors, most TCR beta V segments were observed in productive rearrangements about 87% or about 30% of the time, broadly matching IMGT annotations. The earlier analysis of 450 to 700 of the donors excluded fewer than 20 rarely observed V segments, including chromosome 9 orphons, because counts were too low. Most TCR sequences were seen in very few donors, while some public TCRs were found in many individuals. In a later analysis, the rate of TCR association differed among HLA loci, with DRB1 alleles having the most associated TCRs and HLA-C alleles having the fewest. It was suggested by the authors that the approach could potentially be generalized to other disease states and immunological phenotypes. The sequencing pipeline was judged likely to have produced a cluster of highly shared sequence variants as a technical artifact. A later analysis found that HLA-associated TCR beta chains were more clonally expanded and had lower generation probabilities than equally common non-associated chains. A further reported finding was that TCR beta sequences accurately predicted the HLA-A and HLA-B alleles for most subjects in the first cohort. Specific HLA alleles were associated with around 18,000 TCR beta sequences at a false discovery rate of 0.05 in a later analysis. A later analysis reported that several top co-occurrence clusters appeared linked to parvovirus B19, influenza, CMV and Epstein-Barr virus. Three of the identified cytomegalovirus-associated TCR beta chains were confirmed in vitro to be specific for cytomegalovirus antigens. In both the original and validation cohorts, the classifier was reported to diagnose cytomegalovirus status with high specificity and sensitivity. According to a later genetic analysis, donors in an Asian-associated ancestry cluster had fewer N-insertions in productive TCRs than the approximately 630-donor mean. HLA typing was unavailable for some donors at each locus, so association tests used only the typed subset. In a later analysis, most CMV-associated TCR beta chains were found to appear HLA-restricted, with HLA associations seemingly driven largely by CMV exposure.

The CDR3 starts with the cysteine, ends with the phenylalanine, and has 13 residues. This entry keeps only the CDR3 DNA: 39 bases, framed from base 1. Per the germline V gene, SGHNT is the CDR1 and YENEEA is the CDR2. Deletion took 3 bases off V and 8 bases off J, with a span of 13 bases between the germline ends. The protocol used for the library was the immunoSEQ multiplex PCR assay. For the multiplex PCR, a mixture combining 60 forward primers for TCR Vbeta segments and 13 reverse primers for TCR Jbeta segments was used. Amplification of the CDR3 region of rearranged TCR beta genes was performed with a multiplex PCR assay on genomic DNA. Amplified TCR beta libraries were sequenced as 87-base-pair reads on the Illumina HiSeq System. The source study handled its data this way. In a later analysis, tens of millions of unique TCR beta chains were counted across the approximately 640 repertoires, and around 10 million of these chains were shared by at least two donors. To remove PCR and sequencing errors, raw reads were error-corrected and collapsed into unique sequences using a nearest-neighbor algorithm that merged closely related sequences. To assign V, D and J gene segments, CDR3 sequences were aligned to IMGT reference sequences. For a sequence to be retained, a match of at least six nucleotides to both a V gene segment and a J gene segment was required. A rearrangement counted as productive if the CDR3 had no stop codons and remained in frame with V and J, and every other rearrangement counted as non-productive. CDR3 was defined according to IMGT convention as the region running from the second conserved V-encoded cysteine to the conserved J-encoded phenylalanine. Sequences without an unambiguous match to a single V gene segment were excluded from the earlier analysis of 450 to 650 of the donors. An earlier analysis of several hundred of the donors called V segments functional above 56.7% productive rearrangements and segregating when the between-donor standard deviation exceeded 5%. A statistical classification framework was built for diagnosing cytomegalovirus status from the catalog of TCR beta chain sequences. V and J gene assignment, in a later analysis, came from comparing TCR nucleotide sequences with IMGT/GENE-DB human TR gene sequences. The TCRdist pipeline was used in a later analysis to assign CDR3 sequences and most-parsimonious VDJ recombination scenarios. A later analysis defined each TCR beta chain by its CDR3 amino acid sequence plus V-gene family, and excluded reads lacking a unique V-gene family. A later analysis removed 550 to 700 highly shared, low-generation-probability nucleotide sequences to deal with suspected cross-contamination and a sequencing artifact. A later analysis calculated a clonal expansion index for each public chain from normalized within-repertoire ranks of inferred template counts. In a later analysis, generation probabilities were computed using a VDJ recombination model fitted to out-of-frame rearrangements, and the results were checked against IGoR. In a later analysis, hypergeometric tests were used to score TCR-TCR, TCR-HLA and TCR-CMV co-occurrence, with a repertoire-size bias correction applied to TCR pairs. To estimate false discovery rates, a later analysis permuted the HLA or CMV assignments 20 times. In a later analysis, co-occurring TCRs were grouped with DBSCAN, and TCRdist sequence similarity was added when clustering was performed within HLA-allele-positive subsets. Repertoires with fewer than 30,000 or more than 120,000 public chains, plus five repertoires with anomalous nucleotide sharing, were excluded from co-occurrence clustering. In its TCRdb copy, this immuneACCESS table keeps in-frame sequences only and misses some clones. Where compared with another copy, unresolved V genes explain less than half of these, and the others have no known cause. V, J and clone size are taken as reported in that table, and D and trimming were inferred from the DNA itself. For this sample the table gives around 210,000 clones, of which about 88% were detected only once. The ten largest clones take up 0.2% to 0.25% of the sample.

In total, 630 or so healthy bone marrow donors made up the cohort. At the time of sampling, all cohort members were nominally healthy, though unrecorded immune exposures were likely present. The donor was CMV seronegative and was included in the group of a few hundred seronegative cohort members. A peripheral blood sample was provided by each donor, and peripheral blood mononuclear cells were used for TCR beta sequencing. The Qiagen DNeasy Blood Extraction Kit was used to extract genomic DNA from the blood cell samples. This chain joins TRBV11-3 to TRBJ1-1; D gene: possibly TRBD1, on 6 matching bases. Input material: PBMCs. The receptor was derived from a girl aged 2-10 years in good health and CMV-seronegative. The sequenced DNA is TGTGCCAGCAGCTTCCGGGACATTTCAGAAGCTTTCTTT. This translates into CASSFRDISEAFF.